The 9 T cell receptor beta chains reported below all come from one sample, sequenced in a study of a mutant IDH1 vaccine in newly diagnosed glioma. These receptors' antigens are unknown. The table came from immunoSEQ multiplex PCR; TCRdb's copy has only in-frame clones and leaves some out. The sample includes about 66,000 clones, around 84% seen only once; the top ten take 8.5% to 9.5%. Time point reported: week 11, during vaccination. All doses held 300 ug of mutant IDH1 20-mer peptide, with topical imiquimod. Source: PBMCs, taken from a glioma patient whose treatment included an IDH1 peptide vaccine. Receptor source: a woman aged 50 to 60 with glioma.

In DNA, the CDR3 is TGTGCCAGCAGTCAGCCGGGACTAGCGGGGTCGAACACCGGGGAGCTGTTTTTT. The encoded protein is CASSQPGLAGSNTGELFF. This chain connects TRBV7-2 to TRBJ2-2; 13 nucleotides agree with TRBD2. Germline assignment: CDR1 SGHTA and CDR2 FQGNSA. Trimming took 6 bases from V and 0 from J; bases not matched to a gene: 7. This CDR3 region has 18 residues.

The chain uses TRBV5-1 and TRBJ1-2, with no clear D. In germline, CDR1 is SGHRS, CDR2 YFSETQ. Trimming removed 4 bases at V and 3 bases at J, with 13 bases between. The CDR3 extends over 14 amino acids. The CDR3 protein is CASSPPREDYGYTF. For the CDR3, the DNA is TGCGCCAGCAGCCCGCCCCGGGAAGACTATGGCTACACCTTC.

This clone was seen only a few times. This chain links TRBV7-8 with TRBJ1-6; D not resolved. The CDR3 loop spans 15 amino acids. Germline values: CDR1 SGHVS, CDR2 FQNEAQ. Trimming cost V 6 bases and J 5 bases, with 14 bases left between them. The CDR3 spells CASRAQTGNNSPLHF. CDR3 nucleotides: TGTGCCAGCAGAGCCCAGACGGGGAATAATTCACCCCTCCACTTT.

The chain employs TRBV4-3 and TRBJ1-4; 8 bases agree with TRBD1. Germline V gene data show CDR1 as LGHNA and CDR2 as YSLEER. CDR3 length: 18 residues. V lost 1 base to trimming and J lost 3 bases; unmatched junction nucleotides: 10. The CDR3 sequence is CASSQVVARGPANEKLFF. The CDR3 DNA sequence: TGCGCCAGCAGCCAAGTAGTGGCCAGGGGGCCTGCTAATGAAAAACTGTTTTTT.

The chain has TRBV5-1 and TRBJ2-7; D is unclear. Per the germline V gene, CDR1 is SGHRS and CDR2 is YFSETQ. The CDR3 extends over 12 amino acids. V shed 0 bases and J shed 6 bases, with 7 bases lying between them. The chain's CDR3 is CASSLEKAEQYF. For the CDR3, the DNA is TGCGCCAGCAGCTTGGAAAAGGCCGAGCAGTACTTC.

J is TRBJ1-2 and V is TRBV30, with TRBD1 matching 8 bases. V trimming: 7 bases; J trimming: 4 bases; junction bases outside the gene matches: 5. CDR3 length: 12 amino acids. Per the germline V gene, CDR1 is GTSNPN and CDR2 is SVGIG (reference sequence). DNA of the CDR3: TGTGCCTTACAGGGGGTAAGCTATGGCTACACCTTC. Protein: CALQGVSYGYTF.

CDR3: CASFRAQGTDTQYF. CDR3 coding DNA: TGTGCCAGCTTTAGGGCTCAGGGAACAGATACGCAGTATTTT. The chain joins TRBV6-5 to TRBJ2-3; D may be TRBD1 (5 bases). Germline CDR1 is MNHEY and CDR2 is SVGAGI. V dropped 8 bases and J dropped 3 bases, with 15 bases sitting between them. This CDR3 comprises 14 residues.

The chain employs TRBV15 and TRBJ1-2, with D unresolved. The CDR3 runs to 13 residues. The germline V gene has CDR1 LNHNV and CDR2 YYDKDF (reference sequence). V was shortened by 6 bases and J by 6 bases, with 14 bases between the two germline ends. DNA of the CDR3: TGTGCCACCAGGGACGGAAAACTTCATGGCTACACCTTC. Translated, it gives CATRDGKLHGYTF.

The chain employs TRBV4-1 and TRBJ1-6, with D possibly matching TRBD1 (6 bases). With 4 bases removed from V and 5 bases from J, the gap between germline ends came to 12 bases. CDR1 MGHRA and CDR2 YSYEKL come from the germline V gene. The CDR3 is 15 amino acids. CDR3 sequence reads: CASSPRDTDNSPLHF. The CDR3 nucleotides are TGCGCCAGCAGCCCCCGGGACACAGATAATTCACCCCTCCACTTT.